This T cell receptor beta chain was recorded in a study of OX40 agonist ivuxolimab in advanced cancers. The sample holds one count of this clone. Clones were sequenced by immunoSEQ multiplex PCR, and TCRdb holds only the in-frame ones, with some missing. Here the sample spans tens of thousands of clones, about 82% being singletons. The CDR3 loop spans 16 amino acids. V was pared by 2 bases and J by 4 bases, with 10 bases of the junction left unmatched. The V gene's germline CDR1 is SGHKS and CDR2 YYEKEE (reference sequence). The chain carries TRBV5-5 and TRBJ2-5, with TRBD1 matching over 8 bases. The sample here was CD4+ or CD8+ T cells sorted from blood, taken in a trial of the OX40 agonist ivuxolimab. This sequence originates from an adult with an advanced solid tumor such as melanoma, head and neck, liver or kidney cancer. CDR3 residues: CASSFSLQGARETQYF. Written as DNA, the CDR3 is TGTGCCAGCAGCTTTTCACTGCAGGGGGCGAGAGAGACCCAGTACTTC.